This T cell receptor (beta chain) emerged from a study of blood T cell repertoires in COVID-19. Background on the study: The analysed material was cDNA or gDNA that came from T cells, B-cell-depleted T cells, or PBMCs.

This CDR3 has 14 residues. Germline values: CDR1 SGHTA, CDR2 FQGNSA. The junction had 4 bases not matched to a gene; V was cut back by 3 bases and J by 5 bases. This clone was observed once. Authors' analysis steps: Reference gene primer amplification yielded estimated nucleated cell counts. TCRdb keeps only in-frame clones here, not all; method: immunoSEQ multiplex PCR. The V and J calls and clone size are taken from that table; D and trimming were inferred from the DNA. This sample yields 200,000 to 300,000 clones, of which approximately 86% are seen a single time; around 1.8% belongs to the top ten.

This sequence originates from a man younger than 45 with active or convalescent COVID-19. The V gene is TRBV7-2, the J gene TRBJ2-7, with 10 bases matching TRBD1. Sequencing was done on a sample of peripheral blood. CDR3 coding DNA: TGTGCCAGCAGCTTCGACAGGGGGCTAGACGAGCAGTACTTC. This sequence encodes CASSFDRGLDEQYF.